A single TCR beta chain is shown here with its context. The sample is drawn from a study of technical replicates of blood from a few donors. Assay used: immunoSEQ multiplex PCR; TCRdb lists only in-frame clones, some missing. Of some 74,000 clones in the sample, about 95% are singletons; the top ten hold 0.2% to 0.25%. Losses at the gene ends were 1 base for V and 8 bases for J; bases not matched to a gene: 7. CDR3 length equals 16 residues. Germline CDR1 reads SNHLY; CDR2 reads FYNNEI. The chain employs TRBV2 and TRBJ2-1; 11 bases align to TRBD1. This receptor was obtained from a human donor in good health. The source material was T cells isolated from PBMCs. This CDR3 reads CASSEDFGQGADEQFF. Written as DNA, the CDR3 is TGTGCCAGCAGTGAAGATTTTGGACAGGGGGCAGATGAGCAGTTCTTC.